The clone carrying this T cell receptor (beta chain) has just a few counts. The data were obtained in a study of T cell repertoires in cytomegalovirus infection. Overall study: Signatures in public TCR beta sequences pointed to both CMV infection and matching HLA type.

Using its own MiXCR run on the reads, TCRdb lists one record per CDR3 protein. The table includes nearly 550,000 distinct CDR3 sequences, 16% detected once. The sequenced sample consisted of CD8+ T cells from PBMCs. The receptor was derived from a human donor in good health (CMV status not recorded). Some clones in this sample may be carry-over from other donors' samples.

Written as DNA, the CDR3 is TGTGCCACCAGTGATGCTAGCGGGGCCGGGGGGACCGGGGAGCTGTTTTTT. Its translation: CATSDASGAGGTGELFF. The chain employs TRBV15 and TRBJ2-2; TRBD2 agrees at 9 bases. CDR1 is LNHNV, CDR2 YYDKDF, per germline (reference sequence). The CDR3 length is 17 residues. V lost 6 bases to trimming and J lost 5 bases; unmatched junction nucleotides: 13.